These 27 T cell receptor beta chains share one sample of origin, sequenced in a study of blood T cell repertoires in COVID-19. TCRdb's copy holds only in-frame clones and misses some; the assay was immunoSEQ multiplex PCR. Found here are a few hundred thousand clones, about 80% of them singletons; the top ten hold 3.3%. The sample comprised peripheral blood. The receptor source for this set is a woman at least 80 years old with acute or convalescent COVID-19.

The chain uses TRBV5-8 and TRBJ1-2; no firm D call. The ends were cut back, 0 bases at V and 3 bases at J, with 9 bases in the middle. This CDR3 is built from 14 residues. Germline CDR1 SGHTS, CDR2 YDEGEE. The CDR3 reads CASSLDRNYYGYTF. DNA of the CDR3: TGTGCCAGCAGCTTGGACAGAAACTACTATGGCTACACCTTC.

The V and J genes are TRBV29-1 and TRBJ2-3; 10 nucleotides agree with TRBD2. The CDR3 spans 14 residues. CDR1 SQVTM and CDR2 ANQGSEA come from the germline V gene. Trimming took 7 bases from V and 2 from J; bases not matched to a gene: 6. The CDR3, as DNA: TGCAGCGCCCCCCTAGCGGGAGTCACAGATACGCAGTATTTT. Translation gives CSAPLAGVTDTQYF.

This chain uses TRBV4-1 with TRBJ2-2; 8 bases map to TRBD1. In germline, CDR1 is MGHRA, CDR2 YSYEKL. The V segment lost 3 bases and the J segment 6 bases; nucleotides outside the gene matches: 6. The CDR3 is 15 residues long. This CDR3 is CASSHPGQGPGELFF. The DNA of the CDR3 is TGCGCCAGCAGCCATCCAGGACAGGGACCCGGGGAGCTGTTTTTT.

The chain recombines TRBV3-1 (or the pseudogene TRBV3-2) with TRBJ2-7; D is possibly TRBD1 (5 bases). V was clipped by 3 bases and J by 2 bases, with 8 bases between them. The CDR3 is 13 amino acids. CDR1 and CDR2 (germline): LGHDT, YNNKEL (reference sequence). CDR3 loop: CASSHAGPYEQYF. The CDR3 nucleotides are TGTGCCAGCAGCCACGCAGGGCCCTACGAGCAGTACTTC.

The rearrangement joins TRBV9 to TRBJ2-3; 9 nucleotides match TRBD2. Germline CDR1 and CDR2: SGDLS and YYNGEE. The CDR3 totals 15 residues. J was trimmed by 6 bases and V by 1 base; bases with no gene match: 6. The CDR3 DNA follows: TGTGCCAGCAGCGTAATGGCTAGCGGGATTGATACGCAGTATTTT. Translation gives CASSVMASGIDTQYF.

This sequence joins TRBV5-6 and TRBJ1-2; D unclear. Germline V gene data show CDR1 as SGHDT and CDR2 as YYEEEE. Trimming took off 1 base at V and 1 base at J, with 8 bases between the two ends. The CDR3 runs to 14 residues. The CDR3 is CASSLIGDNYGYTF. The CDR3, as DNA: TGTGCCAGCAGCTTGATCGGAGATAACTATGGCTACACCTTC. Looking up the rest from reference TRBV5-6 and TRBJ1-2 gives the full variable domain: DAGVTQSPTHLIKTRGQQVTLRCSPKSGHDTVSWYQQALGQGPQFIFQYYEEEERQRGNFPDRFSGHQFPNYSSELNVNALLLGDSALYLCASSLIGDNYGYTFGSGTRLTVV.

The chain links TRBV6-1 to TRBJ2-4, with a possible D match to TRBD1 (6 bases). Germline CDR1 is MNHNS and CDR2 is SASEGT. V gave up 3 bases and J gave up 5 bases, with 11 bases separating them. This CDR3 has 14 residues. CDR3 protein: CASSDRGYQNIQYF. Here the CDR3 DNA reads TGTGCCAGCAGTGACAGGGGATACCAAAACATTCAGTACTTC.

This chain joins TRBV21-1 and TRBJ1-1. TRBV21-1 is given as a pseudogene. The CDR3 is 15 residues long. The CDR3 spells CASSKRSGRETEAFF. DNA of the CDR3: TGTGCCAGCAGCAAAAGGTCAGGTCGGGAGACTGAAGCTTTCTTT.

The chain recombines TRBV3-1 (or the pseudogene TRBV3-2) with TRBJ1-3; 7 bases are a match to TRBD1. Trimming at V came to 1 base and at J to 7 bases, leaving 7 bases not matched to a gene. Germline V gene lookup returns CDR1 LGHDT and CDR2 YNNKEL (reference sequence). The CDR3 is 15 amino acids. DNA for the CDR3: TGTGCCAGCAGCCAAGCGTTACAGGGGCTCAACACCATATATTTT. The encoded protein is CASSQALQGLNTIYF.

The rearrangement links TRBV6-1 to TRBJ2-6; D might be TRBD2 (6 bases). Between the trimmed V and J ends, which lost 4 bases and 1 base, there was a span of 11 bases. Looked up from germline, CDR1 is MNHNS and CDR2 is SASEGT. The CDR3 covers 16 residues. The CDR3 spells CASSVEGRSGANVLTF. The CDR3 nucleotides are TGTGCCAGCAGTGTAGAGGGGAGGTCTGGGGCCAACGTCCTGACTTTC.

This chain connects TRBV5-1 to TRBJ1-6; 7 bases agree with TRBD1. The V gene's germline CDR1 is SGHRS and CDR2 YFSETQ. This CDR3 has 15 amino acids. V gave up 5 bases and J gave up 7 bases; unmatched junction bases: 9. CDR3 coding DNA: TGCGCCAGCAGGGAGGAGGGGGCGCGAAATTCACCCCTCCACTTT. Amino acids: CASREEGARNSPLHF.

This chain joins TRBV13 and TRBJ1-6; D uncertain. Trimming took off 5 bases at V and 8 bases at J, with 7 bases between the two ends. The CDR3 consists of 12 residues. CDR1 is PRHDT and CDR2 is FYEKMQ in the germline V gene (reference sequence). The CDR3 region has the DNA TGTGCCAGCAGCACCCAGGATTCACCCCTCCACTTT. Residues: CASSTQDSPLHF.

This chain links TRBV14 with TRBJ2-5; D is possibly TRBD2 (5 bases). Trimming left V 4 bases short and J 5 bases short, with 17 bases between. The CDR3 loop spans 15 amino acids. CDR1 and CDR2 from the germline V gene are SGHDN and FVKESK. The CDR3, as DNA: TGTGCCAGCAGCCCCAGCGGTGCGGCTATGGAGACCCAGTACTTC. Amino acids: CASSPSGAAMETQYF.

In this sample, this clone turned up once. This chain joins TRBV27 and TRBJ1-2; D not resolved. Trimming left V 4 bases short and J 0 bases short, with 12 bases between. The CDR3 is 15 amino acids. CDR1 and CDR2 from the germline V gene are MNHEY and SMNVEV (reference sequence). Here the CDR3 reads CASSWAGAANYGYTF. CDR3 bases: TGTGCCAGCAGTTGGGCGGGAGCAGCTAACTATGGCTACACCTTC.

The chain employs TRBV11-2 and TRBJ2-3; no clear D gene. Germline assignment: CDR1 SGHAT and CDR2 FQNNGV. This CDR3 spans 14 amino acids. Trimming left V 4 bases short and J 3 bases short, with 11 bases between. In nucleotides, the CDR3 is TGTGCCAGCAGCTCCTCGACTGGGACAGATACGCAGTATTTT. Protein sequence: CASSSSTGTDTQYF.

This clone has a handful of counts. Written as DNA, the CDR3 is TGTGCCAGCAGTGAAATTGGGGACAGGGGGTTCACAACTAATGAAAAACTGTTTTTT. Protein: CASSEIGDRGFTTNEKLFF. This rearrangement joins TRBV6-1 to TRBJ1-4; 11 nucleotides match TRBD1. This CDR3 region has 19 residues. Germline loops: CDR1 MNHNS, CDR2 SASEGT. J gave up 0 bases and V 2 bases, and 8 bases lay outside the gene matches.

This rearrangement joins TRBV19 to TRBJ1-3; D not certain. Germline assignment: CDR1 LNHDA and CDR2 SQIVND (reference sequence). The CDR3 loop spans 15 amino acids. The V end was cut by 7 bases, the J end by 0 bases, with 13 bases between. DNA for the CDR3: TGTGCCAGTACCATAGGACTGAGCTCTGGAAACACCATATATTTT. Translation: CASTIGLSSGNTIYF.

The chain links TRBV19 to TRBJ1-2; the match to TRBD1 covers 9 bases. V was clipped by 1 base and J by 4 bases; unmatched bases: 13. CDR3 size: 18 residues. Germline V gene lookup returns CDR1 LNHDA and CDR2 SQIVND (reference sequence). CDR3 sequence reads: CASSIAGTGKRDSYGYTF. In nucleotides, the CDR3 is TGTGCCAGTAGTATAGCCGGGACAGGGAAGCGCGATTCCTATGGCTACACCTTC. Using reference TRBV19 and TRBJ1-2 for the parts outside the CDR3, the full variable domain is DGGITQSPKYLFRKEGQNVTLSCEQNLNHDAMYWYRQDPGQGLRLIYYSQIVNDFQKGDIAEGYSVSREKKESFPLTVTSAQKNPTAFYLCASSIAGTGKRDSYGYTFGSGTRLTVV.

CDR3 sequence: CASSYGGLAGHEQFF. The CDR3 nucleotides read TGTGCCAGCAGTTACGGGGGACTAGCGGGACATGAGCAGTTCTTC. The chain couples TRBV6-6 to TRBJ2-1; 13 bases match TRBD2. The CDR3 has 15 residues. V shed 2 bases and J 8 bases; nucleotides not matched to a gene: 3. Germline V CDR1 and CDR2: MNHNY, SVGAGI (reference sequence).

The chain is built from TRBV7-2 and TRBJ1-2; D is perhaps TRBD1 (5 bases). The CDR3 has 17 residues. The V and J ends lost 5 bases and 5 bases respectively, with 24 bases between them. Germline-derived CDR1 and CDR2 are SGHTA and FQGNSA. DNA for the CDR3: TGTGCCAGCAGCCAAACAAGAGGCCGGGGGGGGTCTTATGGCTACACCTTC. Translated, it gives CASSQTRGRGGSYGYTF.

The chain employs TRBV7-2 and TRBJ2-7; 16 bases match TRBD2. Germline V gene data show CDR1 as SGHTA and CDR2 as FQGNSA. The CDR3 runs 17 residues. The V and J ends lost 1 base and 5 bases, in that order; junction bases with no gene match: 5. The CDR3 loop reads CASSLVGTSGGAHEQYF. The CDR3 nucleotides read TGTGCCAGCAGCTTAGTTGGGACTAGCGGGGGGGCCCACGAGCAGTACTTC. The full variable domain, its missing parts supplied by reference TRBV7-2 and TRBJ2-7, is GAGVSQSPSNKVTEKGKDVELRCDPISGHTALYWYRQSLGQGLEFLIYFQGNSAPDKSGLPSDRFSAERTGGSVSTLTIQRTQQEDSAVYLCASSLVGTSGGAHEQYFGPGTRLTVT.

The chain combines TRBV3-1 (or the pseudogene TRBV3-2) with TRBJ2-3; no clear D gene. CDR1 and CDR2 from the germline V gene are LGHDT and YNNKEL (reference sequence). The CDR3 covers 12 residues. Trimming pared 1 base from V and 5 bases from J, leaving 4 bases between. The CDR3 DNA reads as TGTGCCAGCAGCCAAGCTAGAGATACGCAGTATTTT. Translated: CASSQARDTQYF.

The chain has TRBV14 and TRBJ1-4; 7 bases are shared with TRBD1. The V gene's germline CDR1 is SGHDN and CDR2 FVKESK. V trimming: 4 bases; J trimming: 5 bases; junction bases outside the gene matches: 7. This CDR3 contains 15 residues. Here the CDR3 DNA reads TGTGCCAGCAGCCTCCGGACAGGACAGAATGAAAAACTGTTTTTT. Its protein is CASSLRTGQNEKLFF.

The DNA of the CDR3 is TGTGCCAGCAGTTACTTTGGCAGGGGTCGGAGCAATCAGCCCCAGCATTTT. This codes for CASSYFGRGRSNQPQHF. The chain joins TRBV6-2 or TRBV6-3 to TRBJ1-5, with D possibly being TRBD1 (6 bases). This CDR3 is 17 amino acids long. The V gene lost 1 base and the J gene lost 1 base, with 14 bases spanning the gap. The V gene's germline CDR1 is MNHEY and CDR2 SVGEGT.

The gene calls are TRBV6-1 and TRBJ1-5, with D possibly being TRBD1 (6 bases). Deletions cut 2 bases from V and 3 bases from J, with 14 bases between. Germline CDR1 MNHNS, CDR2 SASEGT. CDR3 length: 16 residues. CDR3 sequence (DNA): TGTGCCAGCAGTGAACAGGGGCCCACAGTCAATCAGCCCCAGCATTTT. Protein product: CASSEQGPTVNQPQHF.

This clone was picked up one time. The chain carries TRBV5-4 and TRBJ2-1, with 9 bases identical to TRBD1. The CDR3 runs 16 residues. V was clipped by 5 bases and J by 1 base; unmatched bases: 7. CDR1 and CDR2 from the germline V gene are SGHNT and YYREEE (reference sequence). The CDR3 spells CASSTQGASSYNEQFF. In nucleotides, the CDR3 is TGTGCCAGCAGTACACAGGGGGCGTCATCCTACAATGAGCAGTTCTTC.

The CDR3 loop reads CASSPDRAWYGYTF. Here the CDR3 DNA reads TGCGCCAGCAGCCCTGACAGGGCTTGGTATGGCTACACCTTC. V and J are TRBV5-1 and TRBJ1-2, with 7 bases lining up with TRBD1. Looked up from germline, CDR1 is SGHRS and CDR2 is YFSETQ. The CDR3 extends over 14 amino acids. Trimming removed 4 bases from V and 5 bases from J; junction bases left unmatched: 8.